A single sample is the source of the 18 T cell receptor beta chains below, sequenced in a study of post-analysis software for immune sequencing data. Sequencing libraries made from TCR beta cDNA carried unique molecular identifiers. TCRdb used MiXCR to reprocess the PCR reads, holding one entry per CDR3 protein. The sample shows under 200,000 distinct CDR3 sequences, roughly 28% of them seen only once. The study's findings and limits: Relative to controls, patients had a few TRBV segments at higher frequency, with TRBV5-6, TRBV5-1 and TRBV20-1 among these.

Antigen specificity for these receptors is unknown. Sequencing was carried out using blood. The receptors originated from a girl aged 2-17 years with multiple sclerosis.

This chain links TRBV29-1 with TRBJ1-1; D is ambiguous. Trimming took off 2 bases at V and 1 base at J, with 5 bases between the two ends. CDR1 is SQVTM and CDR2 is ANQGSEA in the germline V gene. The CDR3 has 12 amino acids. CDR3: CSVEPGNTEAFF. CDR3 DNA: TGCAGCGTTGAACCCGGGAACACTGAAGCTTTCTTT. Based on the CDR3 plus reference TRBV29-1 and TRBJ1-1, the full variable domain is SAVISQKPSRDICQRGTSLTIQCQVDSQVTMMFWYRQQPGQSLTLIATANQGSEATYESGFVIDKFPISRPNLTFSTLTVSNMSPEDSSIYLCSVEPGNTEAFFGQGTRLTVV.

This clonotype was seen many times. CDR3 loop: CASSQEQLAGGPNEQFF. CDR3 bases: TGCGCCAGCAGCCAAGAACAACTAGCGGGGGGGCCTAATGAGCAGTTCTTC. This chain joins TRBV5-1 and TRBJ2-1; 13 bases fit TRBD2. V trimming: 4 bases; J trimming: 7 bases; junction bases outside the gene matches: 11. CDR1 and CDR2 from the germline V gene are SGHRS and YFSETQ. This CDR3 comprises 17 residues.

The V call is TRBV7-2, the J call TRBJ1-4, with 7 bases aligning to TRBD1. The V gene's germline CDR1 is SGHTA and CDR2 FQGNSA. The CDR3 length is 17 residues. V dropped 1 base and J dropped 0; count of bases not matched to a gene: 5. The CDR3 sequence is CASSLDVGQATNEKLFF. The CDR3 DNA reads TGTGCCAGCAGCTTAGACGTCGGACAGGCAACTAATGAAAAACTGTTTTTT.

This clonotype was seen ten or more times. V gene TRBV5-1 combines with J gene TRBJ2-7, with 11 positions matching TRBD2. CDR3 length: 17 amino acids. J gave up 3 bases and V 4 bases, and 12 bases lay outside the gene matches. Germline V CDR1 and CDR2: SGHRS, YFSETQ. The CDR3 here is CASSRLVLAGGFYEQYF. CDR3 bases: TGCGCCAGCAGCCGATTAGTCCTAGCGGGAGGTTTCTACGAGCAGTACTTC.

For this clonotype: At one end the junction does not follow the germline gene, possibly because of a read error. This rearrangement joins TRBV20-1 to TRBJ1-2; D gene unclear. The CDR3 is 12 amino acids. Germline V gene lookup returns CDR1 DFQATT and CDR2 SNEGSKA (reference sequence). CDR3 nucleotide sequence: TGCAGTGCCTGGACGAGCTGGAGTGGCTGCACCTTC. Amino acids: CSAWTSWSGCTF.

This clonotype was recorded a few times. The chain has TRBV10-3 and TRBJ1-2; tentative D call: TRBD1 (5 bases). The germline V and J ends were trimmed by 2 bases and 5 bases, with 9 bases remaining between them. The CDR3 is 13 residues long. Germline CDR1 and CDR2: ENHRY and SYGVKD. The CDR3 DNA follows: TGTGCCATCAGTGAGCACCCAGGGTATGGCTACACCTTC. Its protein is CAISEHPGYGYTF.

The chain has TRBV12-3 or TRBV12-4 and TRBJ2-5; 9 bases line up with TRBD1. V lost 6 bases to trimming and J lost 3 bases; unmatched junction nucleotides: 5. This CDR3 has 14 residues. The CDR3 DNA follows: TGTGCCAGCAGGACGACAGGGGGTAAAGAGACCCAGTACTTC. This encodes CASRTTGGKETQYF.

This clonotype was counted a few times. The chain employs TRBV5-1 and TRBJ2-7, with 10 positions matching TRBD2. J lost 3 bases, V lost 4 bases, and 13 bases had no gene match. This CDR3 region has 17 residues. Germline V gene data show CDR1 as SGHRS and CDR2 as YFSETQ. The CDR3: CASSLRSNSGRYYEQYF. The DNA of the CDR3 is TGCGCCAGCAGCCTGAGGTCTAATAGCGGGAGGTACTACGAGCAGTACTTC.

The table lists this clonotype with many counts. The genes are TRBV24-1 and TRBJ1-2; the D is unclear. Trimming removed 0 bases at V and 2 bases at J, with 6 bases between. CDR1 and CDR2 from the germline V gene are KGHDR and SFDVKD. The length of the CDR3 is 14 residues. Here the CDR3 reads CATSDLTGNYGYTF. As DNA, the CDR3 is TGTGCCACCAGTGATTTGACGGGAAACTATGGCTACACCTTC.

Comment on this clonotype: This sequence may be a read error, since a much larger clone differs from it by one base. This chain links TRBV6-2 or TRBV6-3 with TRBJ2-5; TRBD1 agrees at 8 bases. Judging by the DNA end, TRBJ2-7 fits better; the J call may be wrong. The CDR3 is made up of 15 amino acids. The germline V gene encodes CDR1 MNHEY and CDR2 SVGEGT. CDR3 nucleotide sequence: TGTGCCAGCAGATACCCAGGGGGCGTTGGATACGAGCAGTACTTC. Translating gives CASRYPGGVGYEQYF.

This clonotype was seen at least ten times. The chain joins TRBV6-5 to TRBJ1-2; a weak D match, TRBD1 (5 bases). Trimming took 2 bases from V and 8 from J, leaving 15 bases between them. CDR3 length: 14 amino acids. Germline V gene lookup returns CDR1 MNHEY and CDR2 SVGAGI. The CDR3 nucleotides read TGTGCCAGCAGTTACCGGCGGGGGGGAAGCGGCTACACCTTC. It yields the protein CASSYRRGGSGYTF.

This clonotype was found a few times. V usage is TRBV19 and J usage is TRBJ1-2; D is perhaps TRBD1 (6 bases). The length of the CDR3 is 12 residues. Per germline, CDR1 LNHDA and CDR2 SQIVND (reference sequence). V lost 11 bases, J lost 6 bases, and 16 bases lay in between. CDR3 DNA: TGTGCCTCCTCCCGGGGGCTCAATGGCTACACCTTC. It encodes CASSRGLNGYTF.

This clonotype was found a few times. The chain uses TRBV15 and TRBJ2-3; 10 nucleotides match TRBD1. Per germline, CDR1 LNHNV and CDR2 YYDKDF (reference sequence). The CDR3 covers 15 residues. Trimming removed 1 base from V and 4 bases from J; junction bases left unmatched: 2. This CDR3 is CATSRGDRGSDTQYF. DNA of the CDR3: TGTGCCACCAGCAGAGGGGACAGGGGATCAGATACGCAGTATTTT.

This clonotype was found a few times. CDR3 in DNA: TGTGCCTGGAGTTGGGGCAGGGGCAATGAGCAGTTCTTC. Translating gives CAWSWGRGNEQFF. This chain connects TRBV30 to TRBJ2-1; TRBD1 might be the D (6 bases). Germline loops: CDR1 GTSNPN, CDR2 SVGIG (reference sequence). The CDR3 is made up of 13 amino acids. V was trimmed by 2 bases and J by 6 bases, leaving 11 bases between them.

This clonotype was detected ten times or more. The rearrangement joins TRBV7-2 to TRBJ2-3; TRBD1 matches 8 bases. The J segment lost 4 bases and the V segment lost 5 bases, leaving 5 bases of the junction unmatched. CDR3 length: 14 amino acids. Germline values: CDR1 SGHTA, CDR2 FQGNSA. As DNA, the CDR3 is TGTGCCAGCAGCCCCGGACAGGGTTCAGATACGCAGTATTTT. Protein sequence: CASSPGQGSDTQYF.

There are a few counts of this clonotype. The CDR3 here is CASSQDWVGGETQYF. CDR3 nucleotide sequence: TGCGCCAGCAGCCAAGATTGGGTTGGTGGAGAGACCCAGTACTTC. V is TRBV4-1 and J is TRBJ2-7; D ambiguous. The J call is in doubt because the DNA end fits TRBJ2-5 better. CDR1 MGHRA and CDR2 YSYEKL come from the germline V gene. This CDR3 is 15 amino acids long.

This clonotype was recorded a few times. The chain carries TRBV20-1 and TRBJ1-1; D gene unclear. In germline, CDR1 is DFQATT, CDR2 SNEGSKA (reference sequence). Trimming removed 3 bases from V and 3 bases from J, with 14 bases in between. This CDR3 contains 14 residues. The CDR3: CSARSGVGDTEAFF. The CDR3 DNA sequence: TGCAGTGCTAGGTCCGGGGTTGGGGACACTGAAGCTTTCTTT.

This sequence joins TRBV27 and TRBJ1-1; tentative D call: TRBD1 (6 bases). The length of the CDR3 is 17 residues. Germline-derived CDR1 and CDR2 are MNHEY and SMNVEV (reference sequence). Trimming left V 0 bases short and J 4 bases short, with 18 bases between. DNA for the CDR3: TGTGCCAGCAGTTTATCCCAATCCAGGGGAGGGAGCACTGAAGCTTTCTTT. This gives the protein CASSLSQSRGGSTEAFF.